The rows below give T cell receptor beta chains drawn from one sample of a study of blood T cell repertoires in COVID-19. The repertoire was sequenced with immunoSEQ multiplex PCR; TCRdb's copy has only in-frame clones and lacks some. The sample consists of 140,000 or so clones, about 85% of them appearing once. The specimen was PBMCs or T cells enriched from blood (not recorded which). These receptors were taken from a woman aged 40 to 49 who had recovered from COVID-19. The conserved cysteine and the conserved F or W are not part of the CDR3 here. Each record gives: clone size, V gene, CDR3 protein. Clone size, where shown, is once, few, many, or a class for clones that have expanded.

clone_size: NA
v_call: TRBV11-3
cdr3_aa: ASSASQGRGTGELF

clone_size: NA
v_call: TRBV21-1
cdr3_aa: ASSKTGEQY

clone_size: NA
v_call: TRBV3-1/TRBV3-2
cdr3_aa: ARHLAGSTDTQY

clone_size: NA
v_call: TRBV4-1
cdr3_aa: ASSQDPTRGSYEQY

clone_size: NA
v_call: TRBV28
cdr3_aa: ASSLGRGTHYEQY

clone_size: NA
v_call: TRBV5-1
cdr3_aa: ASSRLAGGQSEQF

clone_size: NA
v_call: TRBV4-2
cdr3_aa: ASSQDKSYEQY

clone_size: NA
v_call: TRBV19
cdr3_aa: ASSPRRGLDTEAF

clone_size: NA
v_call: TRBV7-3
cdr3_aa: ASSSTGGNQPQH

clone_size: NA
v_call: TRBV7-8
cdr3_aa: ASSLGGFEQF

clone_size: NA
v_call: TRBV19
cdr3_aa: ATGTGGEETQY

clone_size: few
v_call: TRBV6-5
cdr3_aa: ASSIGQGTYEQY

clone_size: NA
v_call: TRBV4-1
cdr3_aa: ASSKLGTLYNEQF

clone_size: NA
v_call: TRBV9
cdr3_aa: ASSVDEGSSYNEQF

clone_size: NA
v_call: TRBV3-1/TRBV3-2
cdr3_aa: ASSLGAGGLYEQY

clone_size: NA
v_call: TRBV18
cdr3_aa: ASSPPGGSYEQY

clone_size: NA
v_call: TRBV6-9
cdr3_aa: ASSPNRGDGNSNQPQH

clone_size: NA
v_call: TRBV19
cdr3_aa: ASSPSLGRAGNTIY

clone_size: NA
v_call: TRBV18
cdr3_aa: ASSPGQIEAF

clone_size: NA
v_call: TRBV27
cdr3_aa: ASSLSRQYSGANVLT

clone_size: NA
v_call: TRBV14
cdr3_aa: ASSQETSPWNEQF

clone_size: NA
v_call: TRBV2
cdr3_aa: ASSGVRDYGNEQF

clone_size: NA
v_call: TRBV6-1
cdr3_aa: ASSYTGGAYEQY

clone_size: NA
v_call: TRBV27
cdr3_aa: ASSSGQGASGNTIY

clone_size: NA
v_call: TRBV7-3
cdr3_aa: ASSEPGVKNEKLF

clone_size: few
v_call: TRBV19
cdr3_aa: ASMTNGRRELF

clone_size: NA
v_call: TRBV5-1
cdr3_aa: ASSLRQGYEQY

clone_size: NA
v_call: TRBV27
cdr3_aa: ASSLGQGYYGYT

clone_size: once
v_call: TRBV6-5
cdr3_aa: ASTLVPQGTNGYT

clone_size: NA
v_call: TRBV7-9
cdr3_aa: ASSWGSNTEAF

clone_size: NA
v_call: TRBV21-1
cdr3_aa: ASSNRGDGGPYEQY

clone_size: NA
v_call: TRBV5-1
cdr3_aa: ASSLEVGSGPYEQY